These 18 T cell receptor beta chains share one sample of origin, sequenced in a study of cytomegalovirus exposure and HLA in healthy donors (dated by TCRdb to the late 2010s). Library generation was performed with the immunoSEQ multiplex PCR assay. TCRdb mirrors the immuneACCESS table, restricted to in-frame sequences. Some clones are absent from its copies; in checked studies, under half trace to an unresolved V gene, and the reason for the others is unknown. For this sample the table gives about 200,000 clones, of which approximately 87% were detected only once. The top ten clones comprise 4.5% to 6% of the sample. The sequencing sample was made of PBMCs. The receptor set was obtained from a woman younger than 30 in good health and CMV-seronegative.

This clone was seen more than once but under ten times. The J gene is TRBJ1-1, the V gene TRBV11-2; 9 bases map to TRBD1. Germline assignment: CDR1 SGHAT and CDR2 FQNNGV. J was trimmed by 11 bases and V by 2 bases; bases with no gene match: 6. The CDR3 consists of 13 residues. The CDR3: CASSLTRTGEAFF. The CDR3 DNA is TGTGCCAGCAGCTTAACCCGGACAGGGGAGGCTTTCTTT.

The genes are TRBV6-5 and TRBJ1-2, with D perhaps matching TRBD1 (6 bases). CDR3 length: 13 residues. Germline V CDR1 and CDR2: MNHEY, SVGAGI. V was shortened by 4 bases and J by 3 bases, with 9 bases between the two germline ends. The CDR3 region has the DNA TGTGCCAGCAGTTTCGGACAGTACTATGGCTACACCTTC. This gives the protein CASSFGQYYGYTF.

V gene TRBV9 combines with J gene TRBJ1-5; weak D call: TRBD1 (5 bases). The CDR3 loop spans 14 amino acids. V dropped 5 bases and J dropped 4 bases, with 13 bases sitting between them. The germline CDR1 and CDR2 sequences are SGDLS and YYNGEE. This CDR3 reads CASSLTDLNQPQHF. Here the CDR3 DNA reads TGTGCCAGCAGTTTGACAGACCTGAATCAGCCCCAGCATTTT.

This chain links TRBV25-1 with TRBJ2-1, with TRBD2 matching over 10 bases. Per germline, CDR1 MGHDK and CDR2 SYGVNS. Trimming removed 1 base from V and 1 base from J; junction bases left unmatched: 1. The CDR3 has 16 residues. CDR3 amino acids: CASSESAGGSYNEQFF. CDR3 sequence (DNA): TGTGCCAGCAGTGAATCAGCGGGGGGGTCCTACAATGAGCAGTTCTTC.

The gene calls are TRBV7-6 and TRBJ2-1; D unresolved. V lost 5 bases and J lost 4, with 15 bases in between. The CDR3 spans 15 residues. CDR1 is SGHVS, CDR2 FNYEAQ, per germline. CDR3 coding DNA: TGTGCCAGCAGCCACTATGAAGGGCCTTACAATGAGCAGTTCTTC. As protein: CASSHYEGPYNEQFF.

This clone was observed a single time. CDR3 protein: CSVDTGTYEQYF. CDR3 bases: TGCAGCGTTGACACAGGGACCTACGAGCAGTACTTC. The genes are TRBV29-1 and TRBJ2-7, with a possible D match to TRBD1 (6 bases). The CDR3 length is 12 residues. V lost 3 bases to trimming and J lost 2 bases, with 8 bases between them. The germline V gene encodes CDR1 SQVTM and CDR2 ANQGSEA.

The rearrangement links TRBV6-1 to TRBJ1-4; TRBD1 agrees at 7 bases. The CDR3 contains 14 residues. After removal of 8 bases from V and 3 bases from J, the junction contained 6 bases not matched to a gene. Germline V lookup: CDR1 MNHNS, CDR2 SASEGT. Written as DNA, the CDR3 is TGTGCCAGCGAGCGGGACAGACCTAATGAAAAACTGTTTTTT. Translated, it gives CASERDRPNEKLFF.

The gene calls are TRBV29-1 and TRBJ1-2, with D uncertain. The CDR3 has 13 residues. CDR1 is SQVTM, CDR2 ANQGSEA, per germline. Trimming left V 0 bases short and J 4 bases short, with 9 bases between. The CDR3: CSVEEASVYGYTF. In nucleotides, the CDR3 is TGCAGCGTTGAAGAGGCCTCAGTCTATGGCTACACCTTC. Using reference TRBV29-1 and TRBJ1-2 for the parts outside the CDR3, the full variable domain is SAVISQKPSRDICQRGTSLTIQCQVDSQVTMMFWYRQQPGQSLTLIATANQGSEATYESGFVIDKFPISRPNLTFSTLTVSNMSPEDSSIYLCSVEEASVYGYTFGSGTRLTVV.

This clone was counted once. This rearrangement joins TRBV29-1 to TRBJ1-1; D is unclear. V was trimmed by 5 bases and J by 0 bases, leaving 13 bases between them. CDR1 and CDR2 from the germline V gene are SQVTM and ANQGSEA. The CDR3 is made up of 14 amino acids. The CDR3 reads CSVSPGAMNTEAFF. The CDR3, as DNA: TGCAGCGTTTCCCCAGGAGCCATGAACACTGAAGCTTTCTTT.

The J gene is TRBJ2-1, the V gene TRBV27; a weak D match, TRBD1 (6 bases). The germline V gene encodes CDR1 MNHEY and CDR2 SMNVEV (reference sequence). The CDR3 runs 18 residues. Deletions cut 0 bases from V and 4 bases from J, with 19 bases between. The CDR3 DNA follows: TGTGCCAGCAGTTTATCCCCGGTGCCGACAGGTCGGTACAATGAGCAGTTCTTC. It encodes CASSLSPVPTGRYNEQFF.

This chain connects TRBV6-5 to TRBJ1-2; maybe TRBD1 (6 bases). The CDR3 runs 15 residues. Germline CDR1 reads MNHEY; CDR2 reads SVGAGI. Trimming pared 2 bases from V and 8 bases from J, leaving 18 bases between. The CDR3 protein is CASSYQGRRESGYTF. DNA for the CDR3: TGTGCCAGCAGTTACCAGGGGAGGCGGGAGAGCGGCTACACCTTC.

This clone was recorded once. The V call is TRBV19, the J call TRBJ2-7; TRBD1 matches 9 bases. Trimming at V came to 9 bases and at J to 5 bases, leaving 11 bases not matched to a gene. The V gene's germline CDR1 is LNHDA and CDR2 SQIVND (reference sequence). This CDR3 contains 14 residues. The CDR3 spells CASSVLDRGDEQYF. CDR3 DNA sequence: TGTGCCAGCAGCGTGTTGGACAGGGGTGACGAGCAGTACTTC.

The chain is built from TRBV27 and TRBJ2-1; possibly TRBD1 for D (6 bases). V lost 5 bases and J 12 bases, leaving 14 bases between the germline ends. The CDR3 extends over 12 amino acids. Germline V gene lookup returns CDR1 MNHEY and CDR2 SMNVEV (reference sequence). The CDR3 loop reads CASSLDRMVQFF. DNA of the CDR3: TGTGCCAGCAGTCTCGACAGGATGGTGCAGTTCTTC.

Here the CDR3 reads CASSSGTGMIDGYTF. CDR3 in DNA: TGTGCCAGCAGTTCCGGGACAGGGATGATCGATGGCTACACCTTC. J is TRBJ1-2 and V is TRBV6-5; 9 positions agree with TRBD1. This CDR3 is built from 15 residues. Germline lookup yields CDR1 MNHEY and CDR2 SVGAGI. J gave up 6 bases and V 4 bases, and 9 bases lay outside the gene matches.

The V gene is TRBV9, the J gene TRBJ1-1, with 9 nucleotides matching TRBD1. This CDR3 spans 18 amino acids. Germline V gives CDR1 SGDLS, CDR2 YYNGEE. The V gene end was trimmed by 4 bases and the J gene end by 0 bases; junction bases not matched to a gene: 13. This CDR3 is CASSPSRDRVGMNTEAFF. The CDR3, as DNA: TGTGCCAGCAGCCCGTCCCGGGACAGGGTCGGTATGAACACTGAAGCTTTCTTT.

This clone was picked up a small number of times. V usage is TRBV15 and J usage is TRBJ1-1; no reliable D call. This CDR3 region has 14 residues. With 0 bases removed from V and 4 bases from J, the gap between germline ends came to 9 bases. Looked up from germline, CDR1 is LNHNV and CDR2 is YYDKDF (reference sequence). The chain's CDR3 is CATSRDGESTEAFF. Written as DNA, the CDR3 is TGTGCCACCAGCAGAGACGGGGAGAGCACTGAAGCTTTCTTT.

The genes are TRBV6-1 and TRBJ1-1; the match to TRBD1 covers 10 bases. V lost 6 bases and J lost 1; bases outside the gene matches: 2. The CDR3 length is 14 residues. CDR1 is MNHNS and CDR2 is SASEGT in the germline V gene. As DNA, the CDR3 is TGTGCCAGCAGGGACAGGGGGGCGAACACTGAAGCTTTCTTT. Its translation is CASRDRGANTEAFF.

This rearrangement joins TRBV5-1 to TRBJ2-5; 14 bases match TRBD2. V was pared by 0 bases and J by 4 bases, with 2 bases of the junction left unmatched. The CDR3 consists of 16 residues. In germline, CDR1 is SGHRS, CDR2 YFSETQ. The CDR3 coding sequence is TGCGCCAGCAGCTTGGGGACTAGCGGGGGGATAGAGACCCAGTACTTC. Amino acid sequence: CASSLGTSGGIETQYF.